Following are 16 T cell receptor beta chains from one sample sequenced in a study of blood T cells in healthy people across ages. Then a second PCR, running about 6 to 12 cycles, was carried out with a sample-barcoded 5' primer and a J-beta primer mix. From the 5' RACE reads, TCRdb called clonotypes with MiXCR, one entry per CDR3 protein. Of some 900,000 distinct CDR3 sequences listed, roughly 43% are singletons. Material: blood. The receptors were gathered from a man younger than 45 in good health.

V gene TRBV6-1 combines with J gene TRBJ2-1; 15 bases align to TRBD2. Germline loops: CDR1 MNHNS, CDR2 SASEGT. The CDR3 runs to 17 residues. V lost 6 bases, J lost 5 bases, and 8 bases stayed unmatched. The CDR3: CASSLGLAGGPHNEQFF. The CDR3 DNA follows: TGTGCCAGCAGCCTTGGACTAGCGGGGGGGCCCCACAATGAGCAGTTCTTC.

This chain uses TRBV4-2 with TRBJ2-5; 7 bases match TRBD2. Germline assignment: CDR1 LGHNA and CDR2 YNFKEQ. CDR3 size: 15 residues. V shed 3 bases, J shed 2 bases, and the junction held 6 bases outside the gene matches. CDR3 in amino acids: CASSHPTAGQETQYF. CDR3 DNA sequence: TGTGCCAGCAGCCACCCCACAGCGGGGCAAGAGACCCAGTACTTC.

V usage is TRBV29-1 and J usage is TRBJ2-4; D is undetermined. In germline, CDR1 is SQVTM, CDR2 ANQGSEA. The CDR3 has 13 residues. The V end was cut by 7 bases, the J end by 0 bases, with 10 bases between. The CDR3 protein is CSALHLAKNIQYF. The CDR3 DNA follows: TGCAGCGCTCTTCACTTAGCCAAAAACATTCAGTACTTC.

This clonotype came up once. This chain joins TRBV4-1 and TRBJ2-2; 8 bases align to TRBD1. The CDR3 runs to 17 residues. V shed 6 bases, J shed 0 bases, and the junction held 9 bases outside the gene matches. CDR1 is MGHRA, CDR2 YSYEKL, per germline. CDR3 sequence reads: CASRGRGPSANTGELFF. The CDR3 DNA is TGCGCCAGCAGGGGCAGGGGGCCTTCAGCGAACACCGGGGAGCTGTTTTTT.

This chain links TRBV15 with TRBJ2-3, with 7 positions matching TRBD2. The CDR3 consists of 17 residues. Germline V gives CDR1 LNHNV, CDR2 YYDKDF (reference sequence). The trim removed 0 bases at V and 3 bases at J, leaving 9 bases unmatched. For the CDR3, the DNA is TGTGCCACCAGCAGAGAGCCCGCAGCGGGGCGGACAGATACGCAGTATTTT. As protein: CATSREPAAGRTDTQYF.

The chain's CDR3 is CASSLARGQGISEQFF. The CDR3 DNA sequence: TGTGCCAGCAGCTTGGCGAGGGGACAGGGGATAAGTGAGCAGTTCTTC. V usage is TRBV5-6 and J usage is TRBJ2-1, with 10 bases lining up with TRBD1. The ends lost 0 bases at V and 9 bases at J; junction bases unmatched: 9. This CDR3 region has 16 residues. Germline lookup yields CDR1 SGHDT and CDR2 YYEEEE.

The chain links TRBV2 to TRBJ2-5; D unresolved. The CDR3 has 13 amino acids. Germline values: CDR1 SNHLY, CDR2 FYNNEI. Trimming removed 2 bases from V and 0 bases from J, with 4 bases in between. As DNA, the CDR3 is TGTGCCAGCAGTGAACGGTACCAAGAGACCCAGTACTTC. Encoded protein: CASSERYQETQYF.

About this clonotype itself: A read error may produce the germline difference seen at one junction end. The rearrangement joins TRBV7-7 to TRBJ2-7, with 12 bases lining up with TRBD1. The CDR3 is 15 amino acids. Germline V gives CDR1 SSHAT, CDR2 FNYEAQ (reference sequence). This CDR3 is CASSRGDRGQYEQYF. CDR3 nucleotide sequence: TGTGCTAGCAGCCGGGGGGACAGGGGGCAATACGAGCAGTACTTC.

The rearrangement uses TRBV12-3 or TRBV12-4 and TRBJ1-2, with D perhaps TRBD1 (5 bases). The CDR3 loop spans 13 amino acids. V lost 3 bases and J lost 4, with 9 bases in between. The CDR3 reads CASSFLGTYGYTF. For the CDR3, the DNA is TGTGCCAGCAGTTTTTTGGGGACCTATGGCTACACCTTC.

This chain links TRBV6-5 with TRBJ1-4; perhaps TRBD1 as D (6 bases). This CDR3 contains 15 residues. Per the germline V gene, CDR1 is MNHEY and CDR2 is SVGAGI. V was shortened by 2 bases and J by 1 base, with 8 bases between the two germline ends. In DNA, the CDR3 is TGTGCCAGCAGTTACGGGGGCTTAACTAATGAAAAACTGTTTTTT. This codes for CASSYGGLTNEKLFF.

The chain is built from TRBV20-1 and TRBJ2-3; TRBD2 matches at 9 bases. Germline V gives CDR1 DFQATT, CDR2 SNEGSKA (reference sequence). Trimming took 6 bases from V and 2 from J; bases not matched to a gene: 6. This CDR3 spans 14 amino acids. CDR3 region: CSAVSGGNTDTQYF. CDR3 DNA: TGCAGTGCCGTTAGCGGGGGCAACACAGATACGCAGTATTTT.

This clonotype was seen only a few times. The V gene is TRBV5-1, the J gene TRBJ1-2; D perhaps matches TRBD1 (6 bases). Germline CDR1 reads SGHRS; CDR2 reads YFSETQ. V gave up 3 bases and J gave up 7 bases, with 19 bases separating them. This CDR3 is built from 15 residues. CDR3 DNA sequence: TGCGCCAGCAGCTCTTTACAGGGAACGGCTAGTGGCTACACCTTC. Translated, it gives CASSSLQGTASGYTF.

V is TRBV4-2 and J is TRBJ1-4; TRBD1 is a possible D gene (6 bases). CDR1 is LGHNA, CDR2 YNFKEQ, per germline. The CDR3 has 15 amino acids. The V gene lost 5 bases and the J gene lost 7 bases, with 17 bases spanning the gap. CDR3 residues: CASSAGTSDSEKLFF. As DNA, the CDR3 is TGTGCCAGCAGCGCGGGGACATCGGACAGTGAAAAACTGTTTTTT.

This clonotype turned up a few times. The rearrangement links TRBV12-3 or TRBV12-4 to TRBJ2-1; 7 bases match TRBD2. The CDR3 is 16 residues long. V lost 6 bases to trimming and J lost 5 bases; unmatched junction nucleotides: 13. The CDR3 bases are TGTGCCAGCAGCACCATAGCACTGACTAGCCACAATGAGCAGTTCTTC. Translating it yields CASSTIALTSHNEQFF.

This clonotype appeared a few times. V and J are TRBV5-1 and TRBJ2-1, with unresolved D. The CDR3 is 12 residues long. The V end was cut by 2 bases, the J end by 7 bases, with 7 bases between. Germline V CDR1 and CDR2: SGHRS, YFSETQ. Here the CDR3 DNA reads TGCGCCAGCAGCTTCGCCAAGAATGAGCAGTTCTTC. Residues: CASSFAKNEQFF.

A few counts support this clonotype. V is TRBV4-1 and J is TRBJ2-1; 8 bases fit TRBD1. Germline V gene sequence: CDR1 MGHRA, CDR2 YSYEKL. The CDR3 sequence is 15 residues long. With 4 bases clipped from V and 2 bases from J, the junction kept 4 bases outside the gene matches. The CDR3 loop is CASSRGQGPYNEQFF. In DNA form, the CDR3 reads TGCGCCAGCAGCCGCGGACAGGGTCCCTACAATGAGCAGTTCTTC.